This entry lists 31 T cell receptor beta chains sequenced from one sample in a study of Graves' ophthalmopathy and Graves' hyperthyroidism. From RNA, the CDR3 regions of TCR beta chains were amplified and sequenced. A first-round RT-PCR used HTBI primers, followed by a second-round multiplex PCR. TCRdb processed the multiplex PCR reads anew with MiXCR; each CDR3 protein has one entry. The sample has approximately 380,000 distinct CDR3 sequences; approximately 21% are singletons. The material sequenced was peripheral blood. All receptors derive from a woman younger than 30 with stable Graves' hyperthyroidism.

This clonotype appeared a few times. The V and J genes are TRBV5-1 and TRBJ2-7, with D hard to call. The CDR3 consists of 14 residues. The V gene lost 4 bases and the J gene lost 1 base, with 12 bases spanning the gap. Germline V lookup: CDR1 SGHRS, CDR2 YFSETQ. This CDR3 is CASSPIYRSYEQYF. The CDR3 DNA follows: TGCGCCAGCAGCCCCATTTACAGATCCTACGAGCAGTACTTC.

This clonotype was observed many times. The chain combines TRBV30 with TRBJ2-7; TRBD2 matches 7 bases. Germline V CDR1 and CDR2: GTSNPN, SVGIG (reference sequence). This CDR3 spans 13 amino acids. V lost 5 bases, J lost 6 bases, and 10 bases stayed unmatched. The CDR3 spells CAWGLGSVGEQYF. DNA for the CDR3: TGTGCCTGGGGACTAGGGAGTGTTGGCGAGCAGTACTTC.

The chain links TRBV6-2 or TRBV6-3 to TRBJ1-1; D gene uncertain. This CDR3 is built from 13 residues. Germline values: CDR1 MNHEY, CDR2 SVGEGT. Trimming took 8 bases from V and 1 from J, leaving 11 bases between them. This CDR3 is CASRGRSNTEAFF. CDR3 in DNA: TGTGCCAGCCGCGGCAGGTCGAACACTGAAGCTTTCTTT.

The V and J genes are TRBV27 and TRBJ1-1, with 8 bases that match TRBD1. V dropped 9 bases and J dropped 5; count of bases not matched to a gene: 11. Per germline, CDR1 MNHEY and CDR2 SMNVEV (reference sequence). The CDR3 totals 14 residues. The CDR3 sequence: CASRVPGQGTEAFF. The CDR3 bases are TGTGCCAGTAGAGTTCCTGGACAGGGAACTGAAGCTTTCTTT.

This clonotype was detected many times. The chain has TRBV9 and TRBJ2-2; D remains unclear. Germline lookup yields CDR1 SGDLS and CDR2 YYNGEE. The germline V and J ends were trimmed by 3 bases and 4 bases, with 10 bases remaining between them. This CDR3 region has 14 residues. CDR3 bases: TGTGCCAGCAGCGGCGGACCCCTCACCGGGGAGCTGTTTTTT. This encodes CASSGGPLTGELFF.

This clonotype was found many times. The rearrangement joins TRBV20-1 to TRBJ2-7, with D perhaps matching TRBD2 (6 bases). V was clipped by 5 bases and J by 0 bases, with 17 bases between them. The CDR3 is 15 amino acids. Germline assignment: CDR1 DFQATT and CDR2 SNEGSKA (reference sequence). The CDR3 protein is CSASRPGRNSYEQYF. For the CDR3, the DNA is TGCAGTGCTTCCCGCCCGGGGAGGAACTCCTACGAGCAGTACTTC.

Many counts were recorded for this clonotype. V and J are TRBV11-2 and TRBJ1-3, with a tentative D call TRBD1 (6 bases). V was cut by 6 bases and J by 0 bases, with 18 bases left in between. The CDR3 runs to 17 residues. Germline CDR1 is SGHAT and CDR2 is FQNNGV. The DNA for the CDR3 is TGTGCCAGCAGTCCCCCTCCGGGACACCTCTCTGGAAACACCATATATTTT. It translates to CASSPPPGHLSGNTIYF.

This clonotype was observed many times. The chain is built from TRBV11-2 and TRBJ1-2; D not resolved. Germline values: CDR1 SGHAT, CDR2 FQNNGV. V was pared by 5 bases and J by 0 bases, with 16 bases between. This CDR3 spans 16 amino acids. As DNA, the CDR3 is TGTGCCAGCAGCCCGCCGATGGGCAGGACTAACTATGGCTACACCTTC. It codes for CASSPPMGRTNYGYTF.

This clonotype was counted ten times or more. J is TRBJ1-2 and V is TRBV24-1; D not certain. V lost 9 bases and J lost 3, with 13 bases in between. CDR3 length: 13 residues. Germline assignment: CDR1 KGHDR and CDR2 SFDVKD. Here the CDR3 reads CATRHRLDYGYTF. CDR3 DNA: TGTGCCACCCGGCATCGGCTCGACTATGGCTACACCTTC.

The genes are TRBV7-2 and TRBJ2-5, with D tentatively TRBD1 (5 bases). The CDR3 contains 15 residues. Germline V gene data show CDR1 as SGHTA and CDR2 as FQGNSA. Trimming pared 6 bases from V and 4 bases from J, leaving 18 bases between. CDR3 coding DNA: TGTGCCAGCAGACCAGAGCTAGGGGCCCGAGAGACCCAGTACTTC. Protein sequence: CASRPELGARETQYF.

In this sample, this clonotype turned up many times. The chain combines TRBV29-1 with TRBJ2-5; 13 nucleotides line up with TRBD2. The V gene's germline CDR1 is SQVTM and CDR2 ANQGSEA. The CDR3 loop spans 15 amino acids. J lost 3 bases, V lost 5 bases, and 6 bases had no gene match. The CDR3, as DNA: TGCAGCGTTAAGGGACTAGCGGGGTCAGAAGAGACCCAGTACTTC. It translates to CSVKGLAGSEETQYF. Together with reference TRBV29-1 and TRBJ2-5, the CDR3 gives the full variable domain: SAVISQKPSRDICQRGTSLTIQCQVDSQVTMMFWYRQQPGQSLTLIATANQGSEATYESGFVIDKFPISRPNLTFSTLTVSNMSPEDSSIYLCSVKGLAGSEETQYFGPGTRLLVL.

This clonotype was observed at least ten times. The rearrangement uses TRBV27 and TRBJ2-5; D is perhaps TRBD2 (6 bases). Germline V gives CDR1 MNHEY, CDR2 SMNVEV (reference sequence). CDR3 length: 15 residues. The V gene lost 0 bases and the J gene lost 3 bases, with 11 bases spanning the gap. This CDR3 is CASSLSWDSKETQYF. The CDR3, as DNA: TGTGCCAGCAGTTTATCTTGGGACTCCAAAGAGACCCAGTACTTC.

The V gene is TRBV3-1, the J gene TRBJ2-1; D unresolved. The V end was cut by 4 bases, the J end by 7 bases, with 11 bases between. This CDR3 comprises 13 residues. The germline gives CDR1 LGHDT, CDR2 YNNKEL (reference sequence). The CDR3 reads CASSPMGWNEQFF. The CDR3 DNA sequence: TGTGCCAGCAGCCCCATGGGGTGGAATGAGCAGTTCTTC.

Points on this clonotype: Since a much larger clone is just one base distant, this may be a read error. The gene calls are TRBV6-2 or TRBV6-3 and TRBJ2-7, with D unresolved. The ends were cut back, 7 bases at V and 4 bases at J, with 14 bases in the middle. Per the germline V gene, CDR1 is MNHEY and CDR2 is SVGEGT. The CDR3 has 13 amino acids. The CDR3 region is CASTPDGLYEQYV. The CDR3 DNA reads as TGTGCCAGCACCCCCGATGGCCTTTACGAGCAGTACGTC.

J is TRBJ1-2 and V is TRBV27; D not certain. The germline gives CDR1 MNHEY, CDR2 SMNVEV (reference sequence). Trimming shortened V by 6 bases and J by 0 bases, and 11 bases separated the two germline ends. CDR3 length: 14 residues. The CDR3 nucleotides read TGTGCCAGCAGAAGAGCCGGATCTAACTATGGCTACACCTTC. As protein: CASRRAGSNYGYTF.

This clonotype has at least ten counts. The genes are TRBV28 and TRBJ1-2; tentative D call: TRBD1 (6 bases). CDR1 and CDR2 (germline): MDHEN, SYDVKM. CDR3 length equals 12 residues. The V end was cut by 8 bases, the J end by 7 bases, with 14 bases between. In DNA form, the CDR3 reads TGTGCCAGCCTGGGGGGGGCGCGTGGCTACACCTTC. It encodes CASLGGARGYTF.

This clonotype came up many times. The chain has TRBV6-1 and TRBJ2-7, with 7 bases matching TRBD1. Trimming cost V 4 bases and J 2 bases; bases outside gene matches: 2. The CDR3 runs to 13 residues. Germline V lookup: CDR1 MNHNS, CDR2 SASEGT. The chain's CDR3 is CASSAGTAYEQYF. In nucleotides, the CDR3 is TGTGCCAGCAGTGCAGGGACAGCCTACGAGCAGTACTTC.

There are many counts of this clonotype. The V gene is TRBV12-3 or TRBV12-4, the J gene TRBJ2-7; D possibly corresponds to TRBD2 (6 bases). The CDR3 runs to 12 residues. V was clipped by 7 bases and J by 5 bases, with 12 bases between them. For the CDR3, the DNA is TGTGCCAGCACTGTCTCGGGAGACGAGCAGTACTTC. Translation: CASTVSGDEQYF.

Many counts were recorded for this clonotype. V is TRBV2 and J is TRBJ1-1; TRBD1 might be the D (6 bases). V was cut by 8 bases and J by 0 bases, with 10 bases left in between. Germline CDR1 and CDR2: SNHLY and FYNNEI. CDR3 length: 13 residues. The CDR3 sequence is CASGGAMNTEAFF. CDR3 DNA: TGTGCCAGCGGGGGGGCGATGAACACTGAAGCTTTCTTT.

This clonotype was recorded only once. The CDR3 loop is CASSIFGTEETQYF. In nucleotides, the CDR3 is TGTGCCAGTAGTATCTTCGGGACCGAAGAGACCCAGTACTTC. The gene calls are TRBV19 and TRBJ2-5; possibly TRBD1 or TRBD2 for D (5 bases each). CDR1 and CDR2 (germline): LNHDA, SQIVND (reference sequence). The CDR3 is 14 residues long. V lost 3 bases and J lost 3, with 11 bases in between.

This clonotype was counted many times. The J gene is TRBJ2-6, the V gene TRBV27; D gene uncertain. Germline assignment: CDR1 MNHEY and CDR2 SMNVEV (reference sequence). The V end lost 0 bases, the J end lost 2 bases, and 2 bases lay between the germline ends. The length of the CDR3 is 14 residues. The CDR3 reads CASSLSPGANVLTF. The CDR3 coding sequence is TGTGCCAGCAGTTTATCGCCTGGGGCCAACGTCCTGACTTTC.

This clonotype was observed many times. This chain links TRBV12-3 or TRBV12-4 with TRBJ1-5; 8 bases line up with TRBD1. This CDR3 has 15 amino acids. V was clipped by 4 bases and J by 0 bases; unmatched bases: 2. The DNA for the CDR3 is TGTGCCAGCAGTTGGGACAGGATTAGCAATCAGCCCCAGCATTTT. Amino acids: CASSWDRISNQPQHF.

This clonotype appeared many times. The CDR3 region is CASSPGPPAYEQYF. The CDR3 nucleotides read TGTGCCAGCAGCCCGGGGCCCCCCGCCTACGAGCAGTACTTC. The genes are TRBV12-3 or TRBV12-4 and TRBJ2-7, with D possibly being TRBD1 or TRBD2 (5 bases each). CDR3 length: 14 residues. V shed 6 bases and J shed 2 bases, with 14 bases lying between them.

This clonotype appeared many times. Here the CDR3 DNA reads TGCAGTGGCCAACGTCCTAGCGGGGACTCCTACGAGCAGTACTTC. Its protein is CSGQRPSGDSYEQYF. The chain recombines TRBV20-1 with TRBJ2-7, with 9 bases lining up with TRBD2. Germline CDR1 is DFQATT and CDR2 is SNEGSKA (reference sequence). V lost 7 bases, J lost 0 bases, and 10 bases stayed unmatched. The CDR3 length is 15 residues.

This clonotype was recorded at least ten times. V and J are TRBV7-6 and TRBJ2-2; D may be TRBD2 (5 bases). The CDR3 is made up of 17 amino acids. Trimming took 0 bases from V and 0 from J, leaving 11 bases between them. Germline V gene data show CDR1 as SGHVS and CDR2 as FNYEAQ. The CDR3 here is CASSLASGIANTGELFF. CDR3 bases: TGTGCCAGCAGCTTAGCAAGCGGAATCGCGAACACCGGGGAGCTGTTTTTT.

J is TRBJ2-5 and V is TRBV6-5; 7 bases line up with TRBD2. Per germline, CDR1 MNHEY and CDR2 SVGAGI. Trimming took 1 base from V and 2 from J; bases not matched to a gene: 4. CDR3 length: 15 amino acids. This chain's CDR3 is CASSYWSGGQETQYF. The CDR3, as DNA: TGTGCCAGCAGTTACTGGTCGGGAGGTCAAGAGACCCAGTACTTC.

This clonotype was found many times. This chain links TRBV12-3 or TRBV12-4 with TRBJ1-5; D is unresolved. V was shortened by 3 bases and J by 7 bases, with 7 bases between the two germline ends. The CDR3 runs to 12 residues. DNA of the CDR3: TGTGCCAGCAGTTTGGGCGGCCAGCCCCAGCATTTT. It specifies CASSLGGQPQHF.

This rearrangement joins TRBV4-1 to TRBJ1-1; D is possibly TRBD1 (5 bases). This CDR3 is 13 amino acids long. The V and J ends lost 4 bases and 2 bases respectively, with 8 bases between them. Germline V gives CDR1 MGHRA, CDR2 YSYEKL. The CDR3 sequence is CASSPGKNTEAFF. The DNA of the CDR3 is TGCGCCAGCAGCCCAGGGAAAAACACTGAAGCTTTCTTT.

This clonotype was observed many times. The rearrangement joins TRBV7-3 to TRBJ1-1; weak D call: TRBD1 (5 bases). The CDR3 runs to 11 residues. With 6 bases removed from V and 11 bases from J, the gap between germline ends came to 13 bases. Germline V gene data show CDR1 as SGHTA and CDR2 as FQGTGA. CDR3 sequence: CASSDRGAAFF. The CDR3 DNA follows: TGTGCCAGCAGTGATAGGGGAGCGGCTTTCTTT.

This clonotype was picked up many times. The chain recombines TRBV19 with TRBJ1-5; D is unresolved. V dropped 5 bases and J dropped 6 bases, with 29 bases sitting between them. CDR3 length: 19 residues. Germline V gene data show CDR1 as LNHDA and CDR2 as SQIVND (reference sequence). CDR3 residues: CASSPAVKYLGEIGQPQHF. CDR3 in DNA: TGTGCCAGTAGTCCGGCAGTTAAGTATTTGGGAGAAATAGGTCAGCCCCAGCATTTT.

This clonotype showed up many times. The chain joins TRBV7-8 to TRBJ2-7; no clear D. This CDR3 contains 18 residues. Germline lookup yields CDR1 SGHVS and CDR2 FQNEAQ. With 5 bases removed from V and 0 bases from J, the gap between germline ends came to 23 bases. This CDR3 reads CASSLRQVPGPSSYEQYF. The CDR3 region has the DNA TGTGCCAGCAGCCTCCGACAAGTTCCGGGCCCGAGCTCCTACGAGCAGTACTTC. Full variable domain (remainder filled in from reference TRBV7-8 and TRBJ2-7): GAGVSQSPRYKVAKRGQDVALRCDPISGHVSLFWYQQALGQGPEFLTYFQNEAQLDKSGLPSDRFFAERPEGSVSTLKIQRTQQEDSAVYLCASSLRQVPGPSSYEQYFGPGTRLTVT.